This T cell receptor (beta chain) was observed in a study of vaccination and CD4 T cells after COVID-19. As to this clonotype: The antigen is unknown.

Cultured CD4+ T cells had their DNA profiled by the Oncomine TCR Beta short-read assay. TCRdb itself ran the PCR reads through MiXCR, one entry per CDR3 protein. The sample holds 15,000 to 20,000 distinct CDR3 sequences, 50% to 65% seen once. V was pared by 4 bases and J by 4 bases, with 8 bases between. The V gene's germline CDR1 is MNHEY and CDR2 SMNVEV (reference sequence). The CDR3 extends over 13 amino acids. Treatment indicated: approximately nine-day PBMC culture with coronavirus spike peptide pools or control peptides (ViraFEST assay). US Alpha, Beta and Delta variants postdated the positive PCR dates, which ran from March to December 2020.

The sample here was CD4+ T cells from blood, cultured in vitro, taken before SARS-CoV-2 vaccination. The clonotype originates from a human donor who had recovered from COVID-19. The rearrangement uses TRBV27 and TRBJ2-1; tentative D call: TRBD2 (6 bases). The CDR3 loop is CASSWDWYNEQFF. In nucleotides, the CDR3 is TGTGCCAGCAGTTGGGACTGGTACAATGAGCAGTTCTTC.